The 27 T cell receptor beta chains below were found in one sample sequenced in a study of identical twins (dated by TCRdb to 2016 to 2018). Library preparation employed 5' RACE. Sequencing took place on an Illumina HiSeq 2000. TCRdb reanalyzed the raw reads on its own, using fastp at Q25 for trimming and MiXCR for clone calling, and kept in-frame beta chains. Identical CDR3 proteins give one entry, which carries the most common genes and DNA. Here the sample has about 530,000 distinct CDR3 sequences; 13% to 15% occur a single time. The top ten clonotypes cover about 0.4% of the sample. The same sample was also used in a study of yellow fever vaccine responses in identical twins.

What was sequenced was CD4+ T cells sorted from blood. These receptors all come from a woman under 30 in good health.

The sample holds a few counts of this clonotype. The rearrangement links TRBV5-1 to TRBJ2-5; weak D call: TRBD2 (6 bases). Germline CDR1 SGHRS, CDR2 YFSETQ. There are 15 residues in the CDR3. Trimming cost V 1 base and J 2 bases, with 12 bases left between them. The CDR3 DNA reads TGCGCCAGCAGCTTGACGGGACTGCGGCAAGAGACCCAGTACTTC. It codes for CASSLTGLRQETQYF.

The chain uses TRBV12-3 or TRBV12-4 and TRBJ1-4; 7 bases line up with TRBD1. J was trimmed by 7 bases and V by 5 bases; bases with no gene match: 10. This CDR3 is built from 15 residues. The CDR3 loop reads CASSPQGSWGEKLFF. The CDR3 region has the DNA TGTGCCAGCAGTCCACAGGGGAGTTGGGGTGAAAAACTGTTTTTT.

The rearrangement uses TRBV4-1 and TRBJ2-1; TRBD2 aligns across 11 bases. Germline V gene sequence: CDR1 MGHRA, CDR2 YSYEKL. CDR3 length equals 14 residues. The J segment lost 8 bases and the V segment lost 5 bases, leaving 5 bases of the junction unmatched. The CDR3 coding sequence is TGCGCCAGCAGCAAGGGACTAGCGGCCCATGAGCAGTTCTTC. It is translated as CASSKGLAAHEQFF.

V gene TRBV20-1 combines with J gene TRBJ2-7; D ambiguous. Germline CDR1 and CDR2: DFQATT and SNEGSKA (reference sequence). The CDR3 has 12 amino acids. The V and J ends lost 3 bases and 3 bases respectively, with 9 bases between them. CDR3 amino acids: CSASPNGYEQYF. The CDR3 region has the DNA TGCAGTGCTAGCCCGAACGGCTACGAGCAGTACTTC.

In its sample, this clonotype was seen a few times. V is TRBV20-1 and J is TRBJ2-1; 14 bases line up with TRBD2. V lost 6 bases, J lost 1 base, and 5 bases stayed unmatched. Per the germline V gene, CDR1 is DFQATT and CDR2 is SNEGSKA (reference sequence). The CDR3 spans 16 residues. Here the CDR3 reads CSARTSGRLSYNEQFF. The CDR3 DNA is TGCAGTGCCCGGACTAGCGGGAGGTTATCCTACAATGAGCAGTTCTTC.

The chain recombines TRBV15 with TRBJ2-7; TRBD1 matches 11 bases. The CDR3 contains 14 residues. Germline V gene data show CDR1 as LNHNV and CDR2 as YYDKDF (reference sequence). V shed 3 bases, J shed 11 bases, and the junction held 9 bases outside the gene matches. The CDR3 loop is CATSSWDRGGGEYF. Written as DNA, the CDR3 is TGTGCCACCAGCAGCTGGGACAGGGGGGGTGGTGAGTACTTC.

This sequence joins TRBV20-1 and TRBJ2-7; weak D call: TRBD2 (7 bases). Germline CDR1 is DFQATT and CDR2 is SNEGSKA (reference sequence). The CDR3 spans 15 residues. The V end lost 6 bases, the J end lost 3 bases, and 21 bases lay between the germline ends. Here the CDR3 DNA reads TGCAGTGCCGCACGGGGGGCCCAGATATTCTACGAGCAGTACTTC. Amino acids: CSAARGAQIFYEQYF.

This clonotype was counted between two and nine times. The rearrangement joins TRBV6-1 to TRBJ2-1, with 12 bases fitting TRBD2. Trimming took 5 bases from V and 8 from J; bases not matched to a gene: 10. Germline CDR1 and CDR2: MNHNS and SASEGT. This CDR3 contains 16 residues. The CDR3 DNA sequence: TGTGCCAGCAGTAAATTACTAGCGGGGGGCCCACATGAGCAGTTCTTC. Its protein product is CASSKLLAGGPHEQFF.

At least ten counts were recorded for this clonotype. V usage is TRBV5-1 and J usage is TRBJ2-3; D uncertain. The CDR3 extends over 14 amino acids. Germline loops: CDR1 SGHRS, CDR2 YFSETQ. V dropped 4 bases and J dropped 6 bases, with 15 bases sitting between them. This CDR3 reads CASSPASTGDTQYF. The CDR3 DNA is TGCGCCAGCAGCCCAGCTTCGACCGGGGATACGCAGTATTTT.

This clonotype was counted only a few times. The genes are TRBV4-1 and TRBJ1-4; maybe TRBD1 (5 bases). The V end was cut by 4 bases, the J end by 5 bases, with 14 bases between. Germline assignment: CDR1 MGHRA and CDR2 YSYEKL. This CDR3 contains 15 residues. The CDR3 spells CASSRSRGPNEKLFF. CDR3 nucleotide sequence: TGCGCCAGCAGCCGCAGCCGGGGCCCAAATGAAAAACTGTTTTTT.

This clonotype was counted a few times. The chain links TRBV11-2 to TRBJ1-1; D possibly corresponds to TRBD1 (6 bases). The CDR3 consists of 15 residues. In germline, CDR1 is SGHAT, CDR2 FQNNGV. The V end lost 10 bases, the J end lost 1 base, and 19 bases lay between the germline ends. CDR3 sequence reads: CATETLQGQNTEAFF. CDR3 nucleotides: TGTGCCACCGAGACCCTACAGGGTCAGAACACTGAAGCTTTCTTT.

V and J are TRBV5-4 and TRBJ2-4, with unresolved D. Germline loops: CDR1 SGHNT, CDR2 YYREEE (reference sequence). The CDR3 spans 14 residues. V lost 7 bases and J 2 bases, leaving 13 bases between the germline ends. CDR3 nucleotide sequence: TGTGCCAGCTCCGACCTCGGGCCCAAAAACATTCAGTACTTC. Its protein is CASSDLGPKNIQYF. The full variable domain, rest sourced from reference TRBV5-4 and TRBJ2-4, is ETGVTQSPTHLIKTRGQQVTLRCSSQSGHNTVSWYQQALGQGPQFIFQYYREEENGRGNFPPRFSGLQFPNYSSELNVNALELDDSALYLCASSDLGPKNIQYFGAGTRLSVL.

This clonotype was counted a few times. The V call is TRBV3-1, the J call TRBJ2-3; 9 nucleotides agree with TRBD2. This CDR3 region has 16 residues. The trim removed 3 bases at V and 3 bases at J, leaving 7 bases unmatched. From germline, CDR1 is LGHDT and CDR2 YNNKEL (reference sequence). CDR3 residues: CASSQALLAGTDTQYF. The CDR3 DNA sequence: TGTGCCAGCAGCCAGGCTCTACTAGCGGGTACAGATACGCAGTATTTT.

V and J are TRBV14 and TRBJ2-5; a weak D match, TRBD2 (6 bases). Trimming took 3 bases from V and 7 from J, leaving 15 bases between them. The CDR3 is made up of 14 amino acids. Germline values: CDR1 SGHDN, CDR2 FVKESK. As DNA, the CDR3 is TGTGCCAGCAGCCAGCGGGAACACCCATGGACCCAGTACTTC. This translates into CASSQREHPWTQYF.

This clonotype has just a few counts. The chain's CDR3 is CASRARENEQFF. The CDR3 DNA sequence: TGTGCCAGCAGGGCCAGGGAAAATGAGCAGTTCTTC. The gene calls are TRBV6-1 and TRBJ2-1, with a weak D call TRBD1 (5 bases). V was trimmed by 6 bases and J by 7 bases, leaving 10 bases between them. The germline gives CDR1 MNHNS, CDR2 SASEGT. The CDR3 is 12 residues long.

This chain connects TRBV18 to TRBJ2-5; D is ambiguous. This CDR3 is built from 13 residues. V was trimmed by 2 bases and J by 4 bases, leaving 8 bases between them. Germline assignment: CDR1 KGHSH and CDR2 LQKENI. CDR3 nucleotides: TGTGCCAGCTCACCAGTATCCCGAGAGACCCAGTACTTC. Translated, it gives CASSPVSRETQYF.

The J gene is TRBJ1-4, the V gene TRBV7-9; D gene ambiguous. CDR1 is SEHNR, CDR2 FQNEAQ, per germline (reference sequence). V was pared by 7 bases and J by 5 bases, with 17 bases between. The CDR3 runs to 15 residues. CDR3 in amino acids: CASTPAPLSNEKLFF. The DNA for the CDR3 is TGTGCCAGCACCCCCGCCCCCCTTTCAAATGAAAAACTGTTTTTT.

The table lists this clonotype with a few counts. The V call is TRBV5-1, the J call TRBJ2-5; the match to TRBD2 covers 10 bases. Trimming at V came to 1 base and at J to 2 bases, leaving 2 bases not matched to a gene. Germline loops: CDR1 SGHRS, CDR2 YFSETQ. The CDR3 is 15 residues long. CDR3 nucleotide sequence: TGCGCCAGCAGCTTGCCTAGCGGGGGACAAGAGACCCAGTACTTC. This gives the protein CASSLPSGGQETQYF.

This clonotype was counted a few times. The chain combines TRBV6-1 with TRBJ2-3; D is possibly TRBD1 (5 bases). Trimming removed 6 bases at V and 4 bases at J, with 11 bases between. The CDR3 totals 13 residues. The germline V gene has CDR1 MNHNS and CDR2 SASEGT. Here the CDR3 DNA reads TGTGCCAGCAGGGTCCAGGGATCAGATACGCAGTATTTT. The encoded protein is CASRVQGSDTQYF.

This clonotype was counted between two and nine times. The genes are TRBV6-1 and TRBJ2-1, with D possibly being TRBD2 (6 bases). CDR1 is MNHNS, CDR2 SASEGT, per germline. V was pared by 7 bases and J by 7 bases, with 14 bases between. The CDR3 spans 13 residues. DNA for the CDR3: TGTGCCAGCACCCCGCGGGGTGGGAATGAGCAGTTCTTC. Protein: CASTPRGGNEQFF.

This clonotype was recorded a few times. The chain links TRBV10-2 to TRBJ2-5; D uncertain. From germline, CDR1 is WSHSY and CDR2 SAAADI. The germline V and J ends were trimmed by 4 bases and 1 base, with 10 bases remaining between them. The CDR3 length is 14 residues. This chain's CDR3 is CASSVTAGQETQYF. In DNA form, the CDR3 reads TGCGCCAGCAGTGTTACAGCAGGCCAAGAGACCCAGTACTTC.

This clonotype turned up a few times. The chain joins TRBV15 to TRBJ1-5; D gene ambiguous. The CDR3 runs to 13 residues. Germline CDR1 and CDR2: LNHNV and YYDKDF (reference sequence). V dropped 7 bases and J dropped 6 bases, with 13 bases sitting between them. CDR3: CATNTANRQPQHF. The DNA of the CDR3 is TGTGCCACCAATACAGCAAACCGTCAGCCCCAGCATTTT. The full variable domain, with the rest looked up from reference TRBV15 and TRBJ1-5, is DAMVIQNPRYQVTQFGKPVTLSCSQTLNHNVMYWYQQKSSQAPKLLFHYYDKDFNNEADTPDNFQSRRPNTSFCFLDIRSPGLGDTAMYLCATNTANRQPQHFGDGTRLSIL.

This clonotype showed up just a few times. V gene TRBV10-3 combines with J gene TRBJ1-1; no reliable D call. The CDR3 spans 14 residues. V was shortened by 7 bases and J by 6 bases, with 18 bases between the two germline ends. Germline V gene sequence: CDR1 ENHRY, CDR2 SYGVKD. In DNA form, the CDR3 reads TGTGCCATCACCCCAATTTTGAGTGGCGCTGAAGCTTTCTTT. Protein: CAITPILSGAEAFF.

This clonotype has at least ten counts. J is TRBJ2-3 and V is TRBV6-1; D is ambiguous. The CDR3 is 14 residues long. The V gene's germline CDR1 is MNHNS and CDR2 SASEGT. Deletions cut 7 bases from V and 0 bases from J, with 11 bases between. The CDR3 reads CASTNGPSTDTQYF. CDR3 nucleotides: TGTGCCAGCACTAACGGCCCTAGCACAGATACGCAGTATTTT.

This clonotype was counted a few times. CDR3 protein: CSARRLAWRNEQFF. The CDR3 DNA follows: TGCAGCGCTCGGAGGCTAGCGTGGCGAAATGAGCAGTTCTTC. V usage is TRBV29-1 and J usage is TRBJ2-1; the D gene is possibly TRBD2 (6 bases). The CDR3 runs 14 residues. With 7 bases removed from V and 7 bases from J, the gap between germline ends came to 20 bases. CDR1 SQVTM and CDR2 ANQGSEA come from the germline V gene.

The chain couples TRBV5-1 to TRBJ2-5; 9 nucleotides match TRBD1. Losses at the gene ends were 1 base for V and 2 bases for J; bases not matched to a gene: 3. Germline-derived CDR1 and CDR2 are SGHRS and YFSETQ. The CDR3 runs 15 residues. The CDR3 reads CASSLSGQGQETQYF. The CDR3 DNA is TGCGCCAGCAGCTTGTCGGGACAGGGTCAAGAGACCCAGTACTTC.

The chain recombines TRBV2 with TRBJ2-1; 11 bases are shared with TRBD2. Germline CDR1 and CDR2: SNHLY and FYNNEI. J lost 1 base, V lost 0 bases, and 5 bases had no gene match. The CDR3 has 18 residues. For the CDR3, the DNA is TGTGCCAGCAGTGAAGCGCGGACTAGCGGGCATTCCTACAATGAGCAGTTCTTC. Its translation is CASSEARTSGHSYNEQFF.